Sequencing of this TCR beta chain was carried out in a study of T cells in Graves' hyperthyroidism and ophthalmopathy. Study-level points and caveats: A model of 13 V-J features distinguished ophthalmopathy from stable hyperthyroidism. Expanded thyroid clonotypes (above 0.001) were mostly also found in blood.

It was RNA transcripts that yielded the amplified TCR beta CDR3 regions. First-round RT-PCR of the TCR CDR3 relied on the HTBI primer set. One entry per CDR3 protein results from TCRdb running MiXCR on the multiplex PCR reads. The table records hundreds of thousands of distinct CDR3 sequences, around 46% of them present only once. As regards this clonotype: Its antigen is as yet unknown.

The study enrolled patients aged 18 to 65 with newly diagnosed hyperthyroidism of under 2 months' duration. Uncontrolled infections, other autoimmune diseases, pregnancy or lactation led to exclusion of patients. Per the germline V gene, CDR1 is SGHTA and CDR2 is FQGNSA. The V and J ends lost 8 bases and 7 bases respectively, with 14 bases between them. CDR3 length: 12 amino acids. The chain links TRBV7-2 to TRBJ1-1; tentatively, D is TRBD1 (5 bases). The sequenced sample consisted of peripheral blood or thyroid tissue (not recorded which). This TCR came from a woman between 18 and 30 years old with Graves' hyperthyroidism. CDR3 DNA sequence: TGTGCCAGCCCCTCGACAGAGCTTGAAGCTTTCTTT. It codes for CASPSTELEAFF.